The 2 T cell receptor beta chains listed next were all sequenced from one sample in a study of blood T cell repertoires in COVID-19. Sequencing was performed with immunoSEQ multiplex PCR; in TCRdb, only in-frame clones are kept and a portion is missing. Of tens of thousands of clones in the sample, 75% to 80% were seen once. Sequenced sample: peripheral blood. These receptors were taken from a woman aged 80 or over with acute or convalescent COVID-19.

V usage is TRBV6-6 and J usage is TRBJ1-1, with no clear D. CDR1 is MNHNY and CDR2 is SVGAGI in the germline V gene (reference sequence). V shed 7 bases and J shed 2 bases, with 14 bases lying between them. This CDR3 has 14 amino acids. The CDR3 reads CASTDGVQNTEAFF. CDR3 bases: TGTGCCAGCACCGACGGGGTCCAAAACACTGAAGCTTTCTTT.

V gene TRBV5-1 combines with J gene TRBJ2-3; no clear D. With 1 base removed from V and 2 bases from J, the gap between germline ends came to 8 bases. The CDR3 totals 14 residues. CDR1 SGHRS and CDR2 YFSETQ come from the germline V gene. CDR3 sequence reads: CASSLSASTDTQYF. As DNA, the CDR3 is TGCGCCAGCAGCTTGTCAGCGTCCACAGATACGCAGTATTTT.